This TCR beta chain is drawn from a study of blood T cell repertoires in COVID-19. The J segment lost 6 bases and the V segment lost 5 bases, leaving 13 bases of the junction unmatched. Germline V lookup: CDR1 MNHEY, CDR2 SMNVEV (reference sequence). This CDR3 contains 15 residues. Original processing notes: Estimation of nucleated cell counts relied on the amplification of reference gene primers. The protocol was immunoSEQ multiplex PCR, while the TCRdb copy is restricted to in-frame clones and leaves out a portion. That table supplies the V and J calls and clone size; D and trimming were determined from the DNA. The table includes tens of thousands of clones, roughly 90% detected once.

The V call is TRBV27, the J call TRBJ2-7; TRBD1 matches at 7 bases. Specimen: peripheral blood. The sequence derives from a woman between 45 and 65 years old with active or convalescent COVID-19. In DNA, the CDR3 is TGTGCCAGCAGTCCGAGACAGGGTAGGGTCGGCGAGCAGTACTTC. It specifies CASSPRQGRVGEQYF.